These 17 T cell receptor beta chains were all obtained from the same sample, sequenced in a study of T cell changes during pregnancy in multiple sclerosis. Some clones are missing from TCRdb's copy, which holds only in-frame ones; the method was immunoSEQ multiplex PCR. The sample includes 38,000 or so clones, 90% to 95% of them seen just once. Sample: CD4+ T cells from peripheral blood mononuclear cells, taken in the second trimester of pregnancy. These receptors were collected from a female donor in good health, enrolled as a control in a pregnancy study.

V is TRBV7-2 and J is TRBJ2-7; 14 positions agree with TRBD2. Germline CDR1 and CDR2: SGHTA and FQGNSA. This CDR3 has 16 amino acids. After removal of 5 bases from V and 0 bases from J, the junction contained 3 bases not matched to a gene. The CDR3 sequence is CASSPGTSGGSYEQYF. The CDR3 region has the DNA TGTGCCAGCAGCCCCGGGACTAGCGGGGGCTCCTACGAGCAGTACTTC.

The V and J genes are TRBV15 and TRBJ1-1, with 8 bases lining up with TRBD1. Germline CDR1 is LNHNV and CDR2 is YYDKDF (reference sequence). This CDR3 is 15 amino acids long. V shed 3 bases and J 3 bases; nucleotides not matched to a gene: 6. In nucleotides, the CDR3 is TGTGCCACCAGCAGGGGGGACAGGTGGGACACTGAAGCTTTCTTT. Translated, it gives CATSRGDRWDTEAFF.

CDR3 loop: CASSPEGLAGGQETQYF. CDR3 nucleotide sequence: TGTGCCAGCAGCCCTGAGGGACTAGCGGGGGGTCAAGAGACCCAGTACTTC. The V call is TRBV25-1, the J call TRBJ2-5; 15 nucleotides align to TRBD2. Germline trimming cut 6 bases from V and 2 bases from J; bases unmatched to any gene: 7. The CDR3 is 17 amino acids. Germline V gives CDR1 MGHDK, CDR2 SYGVNS.

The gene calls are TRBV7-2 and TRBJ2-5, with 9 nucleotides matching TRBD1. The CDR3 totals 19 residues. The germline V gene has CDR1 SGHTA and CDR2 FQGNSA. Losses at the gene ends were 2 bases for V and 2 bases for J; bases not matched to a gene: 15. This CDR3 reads CASSLLKIPGQGGQETQYF. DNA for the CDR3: TGTGCCAGCAGCTTACTAAAAATACCGGGACAGGGCGGTCAAGAGACCCAGTACTTC.

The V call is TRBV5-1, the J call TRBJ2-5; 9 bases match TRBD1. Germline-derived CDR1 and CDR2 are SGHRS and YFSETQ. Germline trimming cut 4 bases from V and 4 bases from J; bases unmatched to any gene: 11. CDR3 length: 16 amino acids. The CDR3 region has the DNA TGCGCCAGCAGCCTTCCACTCGGGACAGGGATAGAGACCCAGTACTTC. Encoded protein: CASSLPLGTGIETQYF.

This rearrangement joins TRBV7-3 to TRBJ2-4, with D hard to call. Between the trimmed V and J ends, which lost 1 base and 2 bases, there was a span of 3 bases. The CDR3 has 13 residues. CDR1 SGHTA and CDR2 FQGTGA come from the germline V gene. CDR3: CASSLNTKNIQYF. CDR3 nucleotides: TGTGCCAGCAGCTTAAATACCAAAAACATTCAGTACTTC.

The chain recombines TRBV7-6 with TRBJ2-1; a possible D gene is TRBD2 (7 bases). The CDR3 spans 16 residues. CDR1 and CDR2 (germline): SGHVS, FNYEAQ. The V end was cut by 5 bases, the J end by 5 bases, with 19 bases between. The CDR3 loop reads CASSPFGGPRDNEQFF. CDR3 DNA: TGTGCCAGCAGCCCGTTCGGGGGGCCAAGGGACAATGAGCAGTTCTTC.

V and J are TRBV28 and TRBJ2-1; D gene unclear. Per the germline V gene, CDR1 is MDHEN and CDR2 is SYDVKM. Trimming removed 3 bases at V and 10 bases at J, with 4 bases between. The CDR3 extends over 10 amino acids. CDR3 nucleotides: TGTGCCAGCAGTTTGAGGGAGCAGTTCTTC. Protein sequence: CASSLREQFF.

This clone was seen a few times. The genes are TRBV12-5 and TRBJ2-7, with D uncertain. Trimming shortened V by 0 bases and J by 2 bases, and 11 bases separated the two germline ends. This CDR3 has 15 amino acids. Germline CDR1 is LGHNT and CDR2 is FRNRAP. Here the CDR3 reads CASGLVLGSTYEQYF. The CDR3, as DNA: TGTGCTAGTGGTTTGGTACTGGGCTCCACCTACGAGCAGTACTTC.

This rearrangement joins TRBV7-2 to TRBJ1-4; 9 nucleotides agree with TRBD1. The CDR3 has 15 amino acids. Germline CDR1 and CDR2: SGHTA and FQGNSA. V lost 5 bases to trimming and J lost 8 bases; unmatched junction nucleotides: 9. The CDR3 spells CASSQRGQGLEKLFF. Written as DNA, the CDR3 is TGTGCCAGCAGCCAAAGGGGACAGGGACTCGAAAAACTGTTTTTT. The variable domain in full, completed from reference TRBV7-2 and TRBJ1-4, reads GAGVSQSPSNKVTEKGKDVELRCDPISGHTALYWYRQSLGQGLEFLIYFQGNSAPDKSGLPSDRFSAERTGGSVSTLTIQRTQQEDSAVYLCASSQRGQGLEKLFFGSGTQLSVL.

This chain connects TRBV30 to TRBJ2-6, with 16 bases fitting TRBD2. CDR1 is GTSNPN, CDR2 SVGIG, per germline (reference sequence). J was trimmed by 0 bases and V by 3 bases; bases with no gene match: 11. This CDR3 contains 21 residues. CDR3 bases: TGTGCCTGGAGATCATCGGGACTAGCGGGGGGGCTGAACTCTGGGGCCAACGTCCTGACTTTC. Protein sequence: CAWRSSGLAGGLNSGANVLTF.

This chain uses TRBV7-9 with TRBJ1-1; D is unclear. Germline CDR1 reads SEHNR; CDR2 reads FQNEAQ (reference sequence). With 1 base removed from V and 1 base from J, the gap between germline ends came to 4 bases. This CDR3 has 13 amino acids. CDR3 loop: CASSLGQNTEAFF. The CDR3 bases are TGTGCCAGCAGCTTAGGACAGAACACTGAAGCTTTCTTT.

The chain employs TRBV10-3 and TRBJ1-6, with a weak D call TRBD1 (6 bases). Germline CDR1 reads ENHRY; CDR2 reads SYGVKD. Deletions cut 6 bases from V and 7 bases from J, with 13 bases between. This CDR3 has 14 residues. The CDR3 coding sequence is TGTGCCATCAGCCCCCAGGGGAACAATTCACCCCTCCACTTT. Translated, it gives CAISPQGNNSPLHF.

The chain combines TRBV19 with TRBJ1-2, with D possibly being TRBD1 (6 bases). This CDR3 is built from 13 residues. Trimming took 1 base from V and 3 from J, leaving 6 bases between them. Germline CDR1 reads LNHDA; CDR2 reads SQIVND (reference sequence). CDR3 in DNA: TGTGCCAGTAGTATAGGGACAGACTATGGCTACACCTTC. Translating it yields CASSIGTDYGYTF.

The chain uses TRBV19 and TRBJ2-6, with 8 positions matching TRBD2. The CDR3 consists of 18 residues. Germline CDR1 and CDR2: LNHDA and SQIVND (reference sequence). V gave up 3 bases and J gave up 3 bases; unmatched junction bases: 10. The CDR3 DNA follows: TGTGCCAGTAGTATGTCGGGGGGGGCAAGGAGTGGGGCCAACGTCCTGACTTTC. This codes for CASSMSGGARSGANVLTF.

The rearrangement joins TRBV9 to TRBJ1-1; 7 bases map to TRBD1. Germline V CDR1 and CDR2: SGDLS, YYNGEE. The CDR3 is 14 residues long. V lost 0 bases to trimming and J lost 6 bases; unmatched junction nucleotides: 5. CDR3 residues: CASSVGDRGAEAFF. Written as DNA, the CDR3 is TGTGCCAGCAGCGTAGGGGACAGAGGGGCTGAAGCTTTCTTT. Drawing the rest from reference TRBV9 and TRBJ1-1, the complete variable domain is DSGVTQTPKHLITATGQRVTLRCSPRSGDLSVYWYQQSLDQGLQFLIQYYNGEERAKGNILERFSAQQFPDLHSELNLSSLELGDSALYFCASSVGDRGAEAFFGQGTRLTVV.

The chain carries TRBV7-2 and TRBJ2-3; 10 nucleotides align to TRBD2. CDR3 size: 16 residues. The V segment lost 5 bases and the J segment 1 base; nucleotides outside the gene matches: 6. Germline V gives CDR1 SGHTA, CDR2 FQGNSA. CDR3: CASSRAGTSGTDTQYF. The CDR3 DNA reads TGTGCCAGCAGCCGCGCCGGGACTAGCGGCACAGATACGCAGTATTTT.